The source of this T cell receptor (beta chain) is a study of blood T cell repertoires in COVID-19. Study background: COVID-19 samples from acute and convalescent phases originated in the United States, Italy and Spain. In each case, the material was cDNA or gDNA derived from T cells, B-cell-depleted T cells, or PBMCs.

CDR1 and CDR2 from the germline V gene are SGHNT and YYREEE (reference sequence). V lost 4 bases, J lost 3 bases, and 9 bases stayed unmatched. The CDR3 totals 16 residues. As originally analysed: Estimates of nucleated cell counts were drawn from the amplification of reference gene primers. Using immunoSEQ multiplex PCR, the repertoire was profiled, and TCRdb retains in-frame clones only, with some absent. V and J calls and clone size are as listed in that table; D and trimming were resolved from the DNA. The profile covers roughly 200,000 clones, with roughly nine tenths appearing a single time and around 6.6% taken by the ten largest.

Input material: peripheral blood. The TCR originated in a middle-aged man with acute or convalescent COVID-19. This chain uses TRBV5-4 with TRBJ1-1, with TRBD1 identical over 10 bases. CDR3 in amino acids: CASSRDRGREDTEAFF. The CDR3 DNA sequence: TGTGCCAGCAGCCGGGACAGGGGCAGGGAAGACACTGAAGCTTTCTTT.